A single sample gave rise to the 26 T cell receptor beta chains below, sequenced in a study of blood T cells in healthy people across ages. The second PCR ran roughly 7 to 12 cycles with a sample-barcoded 5' primer and J-beta primers. TCRdb independently ran MiXCR on the 5' RACE reads; one entry per CDR3 protein. The table shows roughly 1 million distinct CDR3 sequences, with about 23% occurring only once. Separately, the same data were catalogued under a study of T cells of mothers and their children.

The sequenced sample was blood. These receptor sequences come from a girl aged 2 to 10 in good health.

The J gene is TRBJ2-2, the V gene TRBV4-3; 7 bases match TRBD1. The CDR3 spans 14 residues. V lost 4 bases to trimming and J lost 4 bases; unmatched junction nucleotides: 3. Germline CDR1 LGHNA, CDR2 YSLEER. In DNA form, the CDR3 reads TGCGCCAGCAGCCCACAGGGGTCCACCGGGGAGCTGTTTTTT. This sequence encodes CASSPQGSTGELFF.

This chain joins TRBV7-9 and TRBJ2-7, with D unclear. Germline V gene sequence: CDR1 SEHNR, CDR2 FQNEAQ (reference sequence). The CDR3 is made up of 17 amino acids. V lost 2 bases, J lost 0 bases, and 17 bases lay in between. The CDR3 DNA reads as TGTGCCAGCAGCTTACCCCCAGATGGGCTTAGCTCCTACGAGCAGTACTTC. It translates to CASSLPPDGLSSYEQYF.

V is TRBV7-9 and J is TRBJ1-1, with 7 bases matching TRBD1. Germline V gives CDR1 SEHNR, CDR2 FQNEAQ (reference sequence). V shed 6 bases and J 0 bases; nucleotides not matched to a gene: 7. The CDR3 contains 15 residues. The CDR3 bases are TGTGCCAGCAGTTTTTACAGGGGCCTGAACACTGAAGCTTTCTTT. Its translation: CASSFYRGLNTEAFF.

The V gene is TRBV7-3, the J gene TRBJ1-6; D ambiguous. Trimming left V 8 bases short and J 7 bases short, with 12 bases between. CDR1 and CDR2 from the germline V gene are SGHTA and FQGTGA. The CDR3 length is 13 residues. The CDR3 region has the DNA TGTGCCAGCGGCATATTTATGAATTCACCCCTCCACTTT. Translated, it gives CASGIFMNSPLHF.

This chain uses TRBV11-3 with TRBJ2-3, with D unclear. The germline V gene has CDR1 SGHNT and CDR2 YENEEA. This CDR3 spans 24 amino acids. The ends were cut back, 1 base at V and 11 bases at J, with 46 bases in the middle. The chain's CDR3 is CASSLVRTGRIDGFGALNPIMQYF. CDR3 in DNA: TGTGCCAGCAGCTTAGTTAGAACCGGCCGGATAGATGGTTTTGGAGCGTTAAATCCAATTATGCAGTATTTT. Complete variable domain (other parts from reference TRBV11-3 and TRBJ2-3): EAGVVQSPRYKIIEKKQPVAFWCNPISGHNTLYWYLQNLGQGPELLIRYENEEAVDDSQLPKDRFSAERLKGVDSTLKIQPAELGDSAVYLCASSLVRTGRIDGFGALNPIMQYFGPGTRLTVL.

The chain combines TRBV3-1 with TRBJ2-5, with a possible D match to TRBD2 (6 bases). TRBJ2-7 explains the end of the DNA better; the J call may be wrong. Germline CDR1 LGHDT, CDR2 YNNKEL (reference sequence). The CDR3 length is 14 residues. The CDR3 DNA follows: TGTGCCAGCAGCCAAGGACTAGTCCCTTACGAGCAGTACTTC. Protein product: CASSQGLVPYEQYF.

This clonotype was seen only a few times. A much larger clone lies one base from this, so it may be a read error. The chain has TRBV27 and TRBJ1-4; D perhaps matches TRBD1 (5 bases). Germline V gene lookup returns CDR1 MNHEY and CDR2 SMNVEV (reference sequence). This CDR3 has 14 residues. The CDR3 sequence: CASSSGATNEKLVF. CDR3 nucleotides: TGTGCCAGCAGCTCTGGGGCAACTAATGAAAAACTGGTTTTT.

V is TRBV2 and J is TRBJ2-7; tentative D call: TRBD1 (5 bases). Germline CDR1 and CDR2: SNHLY and FYNNEI. V lost 4 bases to trimming and J lost 6 bases, with 7 bases between them. This CDR3 has 11 residues. The CDR3 here is CASSGQREQYF. Here the CDR3 DNA reads TGTGCCAGCAGTGGACAGCGCGAGCAGTACTTC.

This clonotype was detected only a few times. The V call is TRBV28, the J call TRBJ2-1, with D perhaps TRBD2 (7 bases). Germline V gene lookup returns CDR1 MDHEN and CDR2 SYDVKM. Trimming shortened V by 3 bases and J by 8 bases, and 14 bases separated the two germline ends. This CDR3 region has 14 residues. The CDR3 protein is CASSLAGGRDEQFF. CDR3 nucleotides: TGTGCCAGCAGTTTGGCCGGGGGGCGGGATGAGCAGTTCTTC.

This clonotype has just a few counts. The chain has TRBV9 and TRBJ2-3; D assignment may be TRBD1 or TRBD2 (5 bases each). The CDR3 spans 17 residues. V gave up 3 bases and J gave up 0 bases, with 17 bases separating them. Looked up from germline, CDR1 is SGDLS and CDR2 is YYNGEE. CDR3 in DNA: TGTGCCAGCAGCGAAGGGACGTCTTCGTCTAGCACAGATACGCAGTATTTT. Translation gives CASSEGTSSSSTDTQYF.

A few counts support this clonotype. The CDR3 bases are TGTGCCAGTAGGGCCCTTGGGGCCAACGTCCTGACTTTC. This sequence encodes CASRALGANVLTF. The J gene is TRBJ2-6, the V gene TRBV27; D remains ambiguous. V lost 9 bases, J lost 3 bases, and 9 bases lay in between. There are 13 residues in the CDR3. The germline CDR1 and CDR2 sequences are MNHEY and SMNVEV (reference sequence).

The chain joins TRBV9 to TRBJ2-1; no clear D gene. CDR3 length: 15 amino acids. Per the germline V gene, CDR1 is SGDLS and CDR2 is YYNGEE. Trimming shortened V by 1 base and J by 6 bases, and 14 bases separated the two germline ends. CDR3 sequence reads: CASSVYDGPRNEQFF. The CDR3, as DNA: TGTGCCAGCAGCGTATACGACGGACCACGCAATGAGCAGTTCTTC. The complete variable domain, with remaining parts taken from reference TRBV9 and TRBJ2-1, reads DSGVTQTPKHLITATGQRVTLRCSPRSGDLSVYWYQQSLDQGLQFLIQYYNGEERAKGNILERFSAQQFPDLHSELNLSSLELGDSALYFCASSVYDGPRNEQFFGPGTRLTVL.

This clonotype occurred a few times. The V gene is TRBV19, the J gene TRBJ1-1; 8 positions match TRBD1. The CDR3 has 14 residues. J lost 8 bases, V lost 1 base, and 6 bases had no gene match. Germline CDR1 reads LNHDA; CDR2 reads SQIVND (reference sequence). Written as DNA, the CDR3 is TGTGCCAGTAGTATAGTCGGGACAGGAAGGGAAGCTTTCTTT. The encoded protein is CASSIVGTGREAFF.

The J gene is TRBJ2-3, the V gene TRBV6-2 or TRBV6-3; TRBD2 agrees at 8 bases. Germline CDR1 reads MNHEY; CDR2 reads SVGEGT. The CDR3 has 15 amino acids. Trimming at V came to 7 bases and at J to 3 bases, leaving 9 bases not matched to a gene. The CDR3, as DNA: TGTGCCAGCATCTCGGGGGGGGCGCAGACAGATACGCAGTATTTT. Residues: CASISGGAQTDTQYF.

The V and J genes are TRBV14 and TRBJ2-1; TRBD1 might be the D (5 bases). The V gene lost 4 bases and the J gene lost 0 bases, with 13 bases spanning the gap. Looked up from germline, CDR1 is SGHDN and CDR2 is FVKESK. This CDR3 comprises 16 residues. The CDR3 DNA follows: TGTGCCAGCAGCCTCAGACAGTCTAGCTCCTACAATGAGCAGTTCTTC. Translation gives CASSLRQSSSYNEQFF.

In this sample, this clonotype turned up many times. The chain employs TRBV6-1 and TRBJ2-1; TRBD2 matches 8 bases. V lost 4 bases and J lost 0; bases outside the gene matches: 8. The CDR3 covers 17 residues. Germline-derived CDR1 and CDR2 are MNHNS and SASEGT. The CDR3 sequence is CASSAGGGTSSYNEQFF. The CDR3, as DNA: TGTGCCAGCAGTGCCGGAGGGGGGACTAGCTCCTACAATGAGCAGTTCTTC.

The chain uses TRBV29-1 and TRBJ2-7; no reliable D call. Trimming removed 8 bases from V and 0 bases from J, with 14 bases in between. Germline CDR1 reads SQVTM; CDR2 reads ANQGSEA. The CDR3 consists of 13 residues. The CDR3 bases are TGCAGCATAGTAGGCCAGAGCTCCTACGAGCAGTACTTC. Protein: CSIVGQSSYEQYF.

V usage is TRBV29-1 and J usage is TRBJ2-5; 8 nucleotides agree with TRBD2. The last part of the DNA fits TRBJ2-7 better; the J call may be wrong. Germline V lookup: CDR1 SQVTM, CDR2 ANQGSEA. This CDR3 spans 14 amino acids. The DNA for the CDR3 is TGCAGCGTTGCGGGCGGGGGGAGCTCCTACGAGCAGTACTTC. Translation: CSVAGGGSSYEQYF.

The chain carries TRBV12-3 or TRBV12-4 and TRBJ1-2; 7 bases align to TRBD1. J was trimmed by 4 bases and V by 4 bases; bases with no gene match: 6. The CDR3 sequence is 14 residues long. This chain's CDR3 is CASSSDRDLYGYTF. In DNA form, the CDR3 reads TGTGCCAGCAGTTCCGACAGGGACCTCTATGGCTACACCTTC.

The chain has TRBV9 and TRBJ2-3; TRBD2 matches 9 bases. The CDR3 sequence is 15 residues long. V dropped 4 bases and J dropped 2; count of bases not matched to a gene: 5. Germline V gives CDR1 SGDLS, CDR2 YYNGEE. CDR3 coding DNA: TGTGCCAGCAGCCTAAGCGGGGGGATCACAGATACGCAGTATTTT. It encodes CASSLSGGITDTQYF.

The genes are TRBV4-1 and TRBJ1-4; 7 nucleotides line up with TRBD1. CDR3 length: 16 residues. Per the germline V gene, CDR1 is MGHRA and CDR2 is YSYEKL. J was trimmed by 14 bases and V by 4 bases; bases with no gene match: 19. The DNA for the CDR3 is TGCGCCAGCAGCCCTAAGCCGGGACAGCCCCTAGAAATCCTGTTTTTT. It yields the protein CASSPKPGQPLEILFF.

V gene TRBV7-3 combines with J gene TRBJ1-2; TRBD1 is a possible D gene (5 bases). Germline assignment: CDR1 SGHTA and CDR2 FQGTGA. The CDR3 has 13 amino acids. The V end lost 5 bases, the J end lost 4 bases, and 11 bases lay between the germline ends. The CDR3 sequence is CASSGGMVYGYTF. CDR3 in DNA: TGTGCCAGCAGCGGGGGGATGGTCTATGGCTACACCTTC.

This clonotype was seen a handful of times. The rearrangement links TRBV13 to TRBJ2-5; either TRBD1 or TRBD2 may fit D (5 bases each). Germline V CDR1 and CDR2: PRHDT, FYEKMQ (reference sequence). This CDR3 comprises 16 residues. Trimming removed 4 bases at V and 0 bases at J, with 15 bases between. CDR3 region: CASSSIVGEYQETQYF. The CDR3 nucleotides read TGTGCCAGCAGCTCAATCGTAGGGGAGTACCAAGAGACCCAGTACTTC. Together with reference TRBV13 and TRBJ2-5, the CDR3 gives the full variable domain: AAGVIQSPRHLIKEKRETATLKCYPIPRHDTVYWYQQGPGQDPQFLISFYEKMQSDKGSIPDRFSAQQFSDYHSELNMSSLELGDSALYFCASSSIVGEYQETQYFGPGTRLLVL.

The V gene is TRBV6-5, the J gene TRBJ1-2; D possibly corresponds to TRBD1 (6 bases). The germline V gene has CDR1 MNHEY and CDR2 SVGAGI. Trimming cost V 4 bases and J 2 bases, with 11 bases left between them. The CDR3 has 14 residues. CDR3 amino acids: CASSFAGDNYGYTF. CDR3 in DNA: TGTGCCAGCAGTTTCGCAGGGGACAACTATGGCTACACCTTC.

The table lists this clonotype with a few counts. The chain carries TRBV7-2 and TRBJ2-5; D is possibly TRBD2 (6 bases). CDR3 size: 14 residues. The V end was cut by 4 bases, the J end by 6 bases, with 15 bases between. Germline loops: CDR1 SGHTA, CDR2 FQGNSA. DNA of the CDR3: TGTGCCAGCAGCTGGGATCGGGGGAGTAAGACCCAGTACTTC. Translation: CASSWDRGSKTQYF.

The J gene is TRBJ1-4, the V gene TRBV9, with D unresolved. The CDR3 is 17 residues long. Germline-derived CDR1 and CDR2 are SGDLS and YYNGEE. V was pared by 0 bases and J by 8 bases, with 20 bases between. The CDR3 region has the DNA TGTGCCAGCAGCGTAGGTCGGATAAGTCAGGAGGAAGAAAAACTGTTTTTT. Translating gives CASSVGRISQEEEKLFF.